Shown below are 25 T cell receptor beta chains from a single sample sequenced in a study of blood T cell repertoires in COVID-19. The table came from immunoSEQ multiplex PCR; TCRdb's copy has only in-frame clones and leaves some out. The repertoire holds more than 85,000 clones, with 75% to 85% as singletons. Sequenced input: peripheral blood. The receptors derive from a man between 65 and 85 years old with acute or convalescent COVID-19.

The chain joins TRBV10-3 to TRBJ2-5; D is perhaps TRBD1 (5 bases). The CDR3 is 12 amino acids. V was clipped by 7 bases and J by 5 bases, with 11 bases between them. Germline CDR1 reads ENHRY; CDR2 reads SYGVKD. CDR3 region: CAIKARDETQYF. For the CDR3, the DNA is TGTGCCATCAAGGCCAGGGATGAGACCCAGTACTTC.

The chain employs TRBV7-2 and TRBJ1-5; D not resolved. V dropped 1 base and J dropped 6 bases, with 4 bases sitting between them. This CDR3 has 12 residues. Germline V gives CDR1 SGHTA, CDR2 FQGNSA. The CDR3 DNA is TGTGCCAGCAGCTTAGTCGGTCAGCCCCAGCATTTT. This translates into CASSLVGQPQHF. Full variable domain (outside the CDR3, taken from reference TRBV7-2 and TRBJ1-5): GAGVSQSPSNKVTEKGKDVELRCDPISGHTALYWYRQSLGQGLEFLIYFQGNSAPDKSGLPSDRFSAERTGGSVSTLTIQRTQQEDSAVYLCASSLVGQPQHFGDGTRLSIL.

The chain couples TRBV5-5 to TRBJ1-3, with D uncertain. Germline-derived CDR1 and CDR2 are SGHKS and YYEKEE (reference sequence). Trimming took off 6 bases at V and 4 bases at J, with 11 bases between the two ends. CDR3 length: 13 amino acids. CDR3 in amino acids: CASIPGGGNTIYF. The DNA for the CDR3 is TGTGCCAGCATCCCGGGAGGCGGAAACACCATATATTTT.

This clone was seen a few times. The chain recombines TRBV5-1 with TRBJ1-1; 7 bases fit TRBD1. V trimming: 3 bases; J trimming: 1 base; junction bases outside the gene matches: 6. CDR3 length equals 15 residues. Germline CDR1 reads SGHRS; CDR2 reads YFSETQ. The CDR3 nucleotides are TGCGCCAGCAGCTCAGGGGGGACGGCGAACACTGAAGCTTTCTTT. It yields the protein CASSSGGTANTEAFF.

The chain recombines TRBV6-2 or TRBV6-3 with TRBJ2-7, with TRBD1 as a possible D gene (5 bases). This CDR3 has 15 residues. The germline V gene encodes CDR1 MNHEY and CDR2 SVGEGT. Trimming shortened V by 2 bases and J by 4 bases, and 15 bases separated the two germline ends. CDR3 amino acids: CASSYRGRVSYEQYF. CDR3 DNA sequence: TGTGCCAGCAGTTACAGGGGCAGGGTTTCGTACGAGCAGTACTTC.

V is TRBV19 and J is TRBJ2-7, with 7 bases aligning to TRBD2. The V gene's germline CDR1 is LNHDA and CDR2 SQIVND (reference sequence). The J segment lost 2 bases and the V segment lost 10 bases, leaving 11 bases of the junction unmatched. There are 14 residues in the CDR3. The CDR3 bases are TGTGCCACCGCAAGACGGGGGGATCCCTACGAGCAGTACTTC. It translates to CATARRGDPYEQYF. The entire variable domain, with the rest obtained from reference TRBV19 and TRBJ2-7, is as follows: DGGITQSPKYLFRKEGQNVTLSCEQNLNHDAMYWYRQDPGQGLRLIYYSQIVNDFQKGDIAEGYSVSREKKESFPLTVTSAQKNPTAFYLCATARRGDPYEQYFGPGTRLTVT.

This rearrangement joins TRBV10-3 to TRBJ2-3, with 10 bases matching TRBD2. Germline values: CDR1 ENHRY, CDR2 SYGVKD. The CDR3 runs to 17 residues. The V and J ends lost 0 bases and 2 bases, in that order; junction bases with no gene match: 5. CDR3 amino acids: CAISESRLAGVTDTQYF. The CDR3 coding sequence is TGTGCCATCAGTGAGTCGCGACTAGCGGGTGTCACAGATACGCAGTATTTT.

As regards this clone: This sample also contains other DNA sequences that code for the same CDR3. Here the CDR3 reads CASSSSSYEQYF. The CDR3 DNA reads TGTGCCAGCAGCTCCAGCTCCTACGAGCAGTACTTC. The genes are TRBV28 and TRBJ2-7; unclear D gene. Trimming left V 6 bases short and J 0 bases short, with 6 bases between. This CDR3 is built from 12 residues. Germline V lookup: CDR1 MDHEN, CDR2 SYDVKM.

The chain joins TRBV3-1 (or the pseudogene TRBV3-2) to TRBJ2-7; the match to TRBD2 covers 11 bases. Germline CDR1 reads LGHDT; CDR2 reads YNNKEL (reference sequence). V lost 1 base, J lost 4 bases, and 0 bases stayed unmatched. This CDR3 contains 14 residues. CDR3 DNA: TGTGCCAGCAGCCAAGTAGCGGGAGGGTACGAGCAGTACTTC. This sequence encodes CASSQVAGGYEQYF.

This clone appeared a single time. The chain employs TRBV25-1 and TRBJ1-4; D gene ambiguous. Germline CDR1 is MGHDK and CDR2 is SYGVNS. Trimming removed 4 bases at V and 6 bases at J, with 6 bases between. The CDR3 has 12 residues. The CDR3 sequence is CASSARYEKLFF. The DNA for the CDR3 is TGTGCCAGCAGTGCCCGTTATGAAAAACTGTTTTTT.

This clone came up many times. The CDR3: CASRDYYGYTF. The CDR3 DNA is TGTGCCAGCAGGGACTATTATGGCTACACCTTC. The chain combines TRBV6-5 with TRBJ1-2, with D unclear. Germline V gives CDR1 MNHEY, CDR2 SVGAGI. Trimming cost V 6 bases and J 5 bases, with 7 bases left between them. The length of the CDR3 is 11 residues.

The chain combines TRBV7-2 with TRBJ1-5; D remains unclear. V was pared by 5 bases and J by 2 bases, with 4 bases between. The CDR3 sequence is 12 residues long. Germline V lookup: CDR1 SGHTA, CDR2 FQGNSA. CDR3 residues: CASSIGNQPQHF. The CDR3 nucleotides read TGTGCCAGCAGCATCGGCAATCAGCCCCAGCATTTT.

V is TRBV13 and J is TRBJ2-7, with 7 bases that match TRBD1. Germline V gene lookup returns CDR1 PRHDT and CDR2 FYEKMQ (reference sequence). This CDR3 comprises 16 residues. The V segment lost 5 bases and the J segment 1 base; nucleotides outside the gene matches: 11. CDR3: CASSRRDSHNSYEQYF. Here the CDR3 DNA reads TGTGCCAGCAGCCGCCGGGACAGCCACAATTCCTACGAGCAGTACTTC.

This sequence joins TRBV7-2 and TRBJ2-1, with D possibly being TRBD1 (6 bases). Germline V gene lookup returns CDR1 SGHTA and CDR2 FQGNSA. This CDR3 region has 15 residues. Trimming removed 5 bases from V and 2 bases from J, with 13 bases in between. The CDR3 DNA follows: TGTGCCAGCAGCATACAGGGCGGCCCCTACAATGAGCAGTTCTTC. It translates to CASSIQGGPYNEQFF.

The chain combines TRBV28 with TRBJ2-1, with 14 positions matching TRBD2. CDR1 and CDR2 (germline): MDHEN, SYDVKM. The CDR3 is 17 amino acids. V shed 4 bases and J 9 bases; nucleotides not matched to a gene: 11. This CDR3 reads CASSSRTSGRFRSEQFF. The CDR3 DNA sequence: TGTGCCAGCAGTTCCCGGACTAGCGGGAGGTTTCGTAGTGAGCAGTTCTTC.

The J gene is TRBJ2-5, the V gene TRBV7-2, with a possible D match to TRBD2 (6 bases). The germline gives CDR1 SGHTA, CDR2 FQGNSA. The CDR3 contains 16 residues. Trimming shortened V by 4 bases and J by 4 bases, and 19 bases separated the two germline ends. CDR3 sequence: CASSSLRGSGRETQYF. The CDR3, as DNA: TGTGCCAGCAGCTCCCTCCGGGGTAGCGGAAGAGAGACCCAGTACTTC.

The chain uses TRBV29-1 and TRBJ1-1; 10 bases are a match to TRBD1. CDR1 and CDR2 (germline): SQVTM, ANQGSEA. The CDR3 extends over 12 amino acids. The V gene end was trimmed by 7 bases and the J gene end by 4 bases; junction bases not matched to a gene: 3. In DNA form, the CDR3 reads TGCAGCGGATGGGACAGGGGCACTGAAGCTTTCTTT. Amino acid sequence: CSGWDRGTEAFF.

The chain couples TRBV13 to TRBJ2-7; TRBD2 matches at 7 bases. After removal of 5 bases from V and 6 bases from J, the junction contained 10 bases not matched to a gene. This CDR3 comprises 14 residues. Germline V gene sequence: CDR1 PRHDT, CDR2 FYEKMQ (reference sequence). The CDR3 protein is CASSPRGGSPEQYF. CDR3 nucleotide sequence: TGTGCCAGCAGCCCCCGGGGCGGGAGTCCCGAGCAGTACTTC.

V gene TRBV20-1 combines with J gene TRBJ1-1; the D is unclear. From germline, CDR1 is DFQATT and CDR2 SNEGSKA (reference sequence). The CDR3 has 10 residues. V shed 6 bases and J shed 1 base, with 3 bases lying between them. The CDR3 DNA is TGCAGTGCGGCGAACACTGAAGCTTTCTTT. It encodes CSAANTEAFF.

The CDR3 nucleotides read TGTGCCAGCAGCCAAGATCCCGGCGGGGGCCGGGGCTACACCTTC. This codes for CASSQDPGGGRGYTF. This chain links TRBV3-1 (or the pseudogene TRBV3-2) with TRBJ1-2, with TRBD1 as a possible D gene (6 bases). Trimming took off 0 bases at V and 8 bases at J, with 16 bases between the two ends. Germline values: CDR1 LGHDT, CDR2 YNNKEL (reference sequence). The CDR3 has 15 amino acids.

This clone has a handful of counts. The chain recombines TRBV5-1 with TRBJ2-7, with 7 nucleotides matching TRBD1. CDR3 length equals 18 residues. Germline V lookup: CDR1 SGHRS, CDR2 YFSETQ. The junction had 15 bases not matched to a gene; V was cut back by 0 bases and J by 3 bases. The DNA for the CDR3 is TGCGCCAGCAGCTTGGGGGACAGAAACCCTCTTACCCTCTACGAGCAGTACTTC. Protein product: CASSLGDRNPLTLYEQYF.

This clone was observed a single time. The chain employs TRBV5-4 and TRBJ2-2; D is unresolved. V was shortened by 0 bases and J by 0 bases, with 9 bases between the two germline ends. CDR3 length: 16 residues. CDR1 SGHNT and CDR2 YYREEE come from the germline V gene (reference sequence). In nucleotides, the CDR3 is TGTGCCAGCAGCTTGGAGCCGAACCCGAACACCGGGGAGCTGTTTTTT. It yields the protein CASSLEPNPNTGELFF.

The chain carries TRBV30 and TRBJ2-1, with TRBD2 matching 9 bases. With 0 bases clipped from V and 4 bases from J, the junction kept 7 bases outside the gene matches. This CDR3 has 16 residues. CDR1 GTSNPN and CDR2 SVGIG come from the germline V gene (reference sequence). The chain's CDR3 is CAWSVRLAGNYNEQFF. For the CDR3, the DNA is TGTGCCTGGAGTGTACGCCTAGCGGGAAATTACAATGAGCAGTTCTTC.

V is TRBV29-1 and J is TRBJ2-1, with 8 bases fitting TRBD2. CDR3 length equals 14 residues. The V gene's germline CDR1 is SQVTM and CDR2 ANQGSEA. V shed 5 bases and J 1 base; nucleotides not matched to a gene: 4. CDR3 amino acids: CSVTSGVSYNEQFF. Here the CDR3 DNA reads TGCAGCGTTACTAGCGGAGTATCCTACAATGAGCAGTTCTTC.

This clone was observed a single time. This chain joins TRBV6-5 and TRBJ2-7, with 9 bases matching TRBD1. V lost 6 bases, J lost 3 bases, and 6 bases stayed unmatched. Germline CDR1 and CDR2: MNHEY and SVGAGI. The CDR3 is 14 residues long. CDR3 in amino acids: CASSRTGQGYEQYF. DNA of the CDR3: TGTGCCAGCAGCCGTACGGGACAGGGCTACGAGCAGTACTTC.